Listed below are T cell receptor beta chains from one sample, sequenced in a study of blood T cell repertoires in COVID-19. Method: immunoSEQ multiplex PCR; TCRdb's copy keeps in-frame clones and lacks some. The sample consists of fewer than 300,000 clones, approximately 89% of them appearing once. Sequencing input: peripheral blood. Source of these receptors: a woman between 50 and 59 years old with acute or convalescent COVID-19. CDR3s include the opening cysteine and the closing phenylalanine or tryptophan. The D gene is left open where the match is weak. The size of a clone is reported for some rows only, either as once, few or many, or as a class for expanded clones.

>.|TRBJ2-3|.|TRBV27
TGTGCCAGCCTCAGGCTCGGGGACTCAGATACGCAGTATTTT
CASLRLGDSDTQYF
>once|TRBJ1-4|TRBD1|TRBV6-5
TGTGCCAGCAGAAGGGACAGCCTAAATGAAAAACTGTTTTTT
CASRRDSLNEKLFF
>.|TRBJ1-6|.|TRBV30
TGTGCCTGGAGTGTCAAGTTGGGGGCTCAGGATAATTCACCCCTCCACTTT
CAWSVKLGAQDNSPLHF
>.|TRBJ1-2|TRBD1|TRBV5-4
TGTGCCAGCAGCTTAGGGACAGGGAACTATGGCTACACCTTC
CASSLGTGNYGYTF
>.|TRBJ1-2|TRBD1|TRBV28
TGTGCCACGCGGACAGGACCTTTGAACTATGGCTACACCTTC
CATRTGPLNYGYTF
>.|TRBJ1-5|TRBD1|TRBV7-6
TGTGCCAGCAGCTCCGGGACAGGGGGCAATCAGCCCCAGCATTTT
CASSSGTGGNQPQHF
>.|TRBJ2-7|.|TRBV27
TGTGCCAGCAGTCCCGGACAGACCTACGAGCAGTACTTC
CASSPGQTYEQYF
>.|TRBJ1-1|.|TRBV28
TGTGCCAGCAGTTTGGCAAACACTGAAGCTTTCTTT
CASSLANTEAFF
>.|TRBJ1-6|.|TRBV4-2
TGTGCCAGCAGCCAAGAGAGGAGGGATTCACCCCTCCACTTT
CASSQERRDSPLHF
>.|TRBJ1-4|.|TRBV5-6
TGTGCCAGCAGCTTGTTATTGGGCCCAAATGAAAAACTGTTTTTT
CASSLLLGPNEKLFF
>once|TRBJ2-1|.|TRBV2
TGTGCCAGCAGTGAAGGGAGTGTAGTCTACAATGAGCAGTTCTTC
CASSEGSVVYNEQFF
>.|TRBJ1-5|.|TRBV6-1
TGTGCCAGCAGTGAACTTTTGCATAGTCAGCCCCAGCATTTT
CASSELLHSQPQHF
>.|TRBJ2-1|TRBD2|TRBV6-5
TGTGCCAGCTCTATGCTAGCGGGCTACAATGAGCAGTTCTTC
CASSMLAGYNEQFF